Below, 5 T cell receptor beta chains from the same sample are listed, as sequenced in a study of T cells after yellow fever vaccination. MiXCR was run by TCRdb on the 5' RACE reads, yielding one entry per CDR3 protein. The sample has 300,000 to 350,000 distinct CDR3 sequences; under 5% are singletons. The sequencing here drew on PBMCs, taken 5 days after the yellow fever booster vaccination. The receptor set was obtained from a man between 18 and 35 years old who received the YFV17D yellow fever vaccine.

This clonotype was counted at least ten times. The chain is built from TRBV20-1 and TRBJ2-3; D uncertain. Between the trimmed V and J ends, which lost 6 bases and 7 bases, there was a span of 17 bases. The germline V gene has CDR1 DFQATT and CDR2 SNEGSKA (reference sequence). There are 13 residues in the CDR3. CDR3 nucleotides: TGCAGTGCCATCTGGGGTGGACGGAATACGCAGTATTTT. Amino acid sequence: CSAIWGGRNTQYF.

In its sample, this clonotype was seen many times. The gene calls are TRBV2 and TRBJ2-3; 8 bases line up with TRBD1. The CDR3 runs to 12 residues. The J segment lost 4 bases and the V segment lost 6 bases, leaving 0 bases of the junction unmatched. Germline V gene sequence: CDR1 SNHLY, CDR2 FYNNEI. CDR3 nucleotide sequence: TGTGCCAGCAGGGACAGGGCAGATACGCAGTATTTT. It is translated as CASRDRADTQYF.

This clonotype was recorded at least ten times. J is TRBJ1-1 and V is TRBV20-1; a possible D gene is TRBD1 (5 bases). CDR1 and CDR2 (germline): DFQATT, SNEGSKA (reference sequence). The length of the CDR3 is 17 residues. Trimming took off 4 bases at V and 0 bases at J, with 21 bases between the two ends. CDR3 bases: TGCAGTGCTAAGACGGCTCCGGGGGAGAGGATGAACACTGAAGCTTTCTTT. As protein: CSAKTAPGERMNTEAFF.

This clonotype was counted at least ten times. V is TRBV28 and J is TRBJ1-1; TRBD1 agrees at 7 bases. CDR1 and CDR2 from the germline V gene are MDHEN and SYDVKM. Germline trimming cut 0 bases from V and 1 base from J; bases unmatched to any gene: 14. This CDR3 spans 19 amino acids. CDR3 sequence reads: CASSLWAGTAVIQNTEAFF. CDR3 in DNA: TGTGCCAGCAGTTTATGGGCTGGGACAGCCGTAATCCAGAACACTGAAGCTTTCTTT. The entire variable domain, with the rest obtained from reference TRBV28 and TRBJ1-1, is as follows: DVKVTQSSRYLVKRTGEKVFLECVQDMDHENMFWYRQDPGLGLRLIYFSYDVKMKEKGDIPEGYSVSREKKERFSLILESASTNQTSMYLCASSLWAGTAVIQNTEAFFGQGTRLTVV.

This clonotype was seen repeatedly, ten times or more. The CDR3 is CASSWTGYEQYV. DNA for the CDR3: TGTGCCAGCAGCTGGACGGGCTACGAGCAGTACGTC. V usage is TRBV6-2 or TRBV6-3 and J usage is TRBJ2-7; the D is unclear. The germline V gene has CDR1 MNHEY and CDR2 SVGEGT. The ends were cut back, 6 bases at V and 3 bases at J, with 9 bases in the middle. The CDR3 length is 12 residues.